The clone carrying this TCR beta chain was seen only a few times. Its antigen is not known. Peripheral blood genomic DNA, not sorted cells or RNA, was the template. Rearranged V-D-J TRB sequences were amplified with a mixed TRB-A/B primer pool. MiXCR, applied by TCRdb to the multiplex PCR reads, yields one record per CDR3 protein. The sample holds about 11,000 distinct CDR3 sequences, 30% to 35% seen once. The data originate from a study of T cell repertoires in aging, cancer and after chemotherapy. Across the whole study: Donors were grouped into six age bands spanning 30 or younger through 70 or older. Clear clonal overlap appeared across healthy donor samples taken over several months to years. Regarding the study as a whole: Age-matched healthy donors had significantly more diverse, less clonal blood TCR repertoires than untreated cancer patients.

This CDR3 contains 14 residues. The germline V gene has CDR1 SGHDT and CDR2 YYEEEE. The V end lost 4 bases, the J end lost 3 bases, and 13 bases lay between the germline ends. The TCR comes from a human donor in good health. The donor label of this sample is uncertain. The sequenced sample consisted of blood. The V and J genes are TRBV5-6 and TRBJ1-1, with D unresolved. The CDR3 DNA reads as TGTGCCAGCAGCGTGCCCCTGGGCGACACTGAAGCTTTCTTT. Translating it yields CASSVPLGDTEAFF. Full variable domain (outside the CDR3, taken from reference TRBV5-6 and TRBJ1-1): DAGVTQSPTHLIKTRGQQVTLRCSPKSGHDTVSWYQQALGQGPQFIFQYYEEEERQRGNFPDRFSGHQFPNYSSELNVNALLLGDSALYLCASSVPLGDTEAFFGQGTRLTVV.